The entry below describes one T cell receptor beta chain. Antigen unknown. Looked up from germline, CDR1 is SGHTA and CDR2 is FQGNSA. The germline V and J ends were trimmed by 5 bases and 7 bases, with 13 bases remaining between them. The CDR3 contains 13 residues. The source of the sample is a study of CD8 T cells in Susac syndrome. Study results and limitations: An acknowledgment was made by the study that its TCR sequencing and HLA analysis involved relatively few individuals.

Random hexamers were used to reverse transcribe roughly 0.5 to 1 ug of RNA. TCRdb used MiXCR to reprocess the immunoSEQ multiplex PCR reads, holding one entry per CDR3 protein. The data show 200,000 or so distinct CDR3 sequences, around 96% seen once. Sequenced input: CD4+ T cells from PBMCs. The V and J genes are TRBV7-2 and TRBJ2-3; D gene ambiguous. The sequence came from a human donor with multiple sclerosis. The CDR3, as DNA: TGTGCCAGCAGCCCGAGGAGCACCAATACGCAGTATTTT. It translates to CASSPRSTNTQYF.